Presented here are 4 T cell receptor beta chains from one specimen sequenced in a study of shared clonotypes between healthy human individuals. Assay used: immunoSEQ multiplex PCR; TCRdb lists only in-frame clones, some missing. The top ten hold around 13% of the sample, which has hundreds of thousands of clones, more than 75% seen once. Sequenced input: PBMCs. These receptors were obtained from a woman aged 40 to 50 in good health. Some clones in this sample may be carry-over from other donors' samples.

This clone is a singleton in its sample. The rearrangement joins TRBV27 to TRBJ2-3, with TRBD2 matching over 8 bases. CDR3 length: 14 residues. V lost 2 bases to trimming and J lost 5 bases; unmatched junction nucleotides: 3. Germline CDR1 and CDR2: MNHEY and SMNVEV (reference sequence). The CDR3 bases are TGTGCCAGCAGTTTAGTGGGACTAGGAGATACGCAGTATTTT. Translation gives CASSLVGLGDTQYF.

Comment on this clone: One end of the junction is discordant with germline, which a read error may explain. J is TRBJ2-5 and V is TRBV5-1; TRBD2 matches 16 bases. Germline loops: CDR1 SGHRS, CDR2 YFSETQ. The CDR3 sequence is 15 residues long. The CDR3 DNA reads as TGCGCCAGCAGCTTGGCCCAGGGACTAGCGGGAGGGCTTGACTTC. Translation: CASSLAQGLAGGLDF.

This clone was observed a few times. This chain connects TRBV9 to TRBJ1-1; no clear D. The CDR3 consists of 15 residues. Trimming pared 3 bases from V and 1 base from J, leaving 13 bases between. CDR1 is SGDLS and CDR2 is YYNGEE in the germline V gene. CDR3 region: CASSGGRLRNTEAFF. The CDR3 DNA follows: TGTGCCAGCAGCGGGGGAAGGTTGAGGAACACTGAAGCTTTCTTT.

V is TRBV28 and J is TRBJ2-7; D not certain. There are 13 residues in the CDR3. V lost 3 bases to trimming and J lost 3 bases, with 9 bases between them. Germline CDR1 reads MDHEN; CDR2 reads SYDVKM. The CDR3 loop is CASSLVGYYEQYF. DNA of the CDR3: TGTGCCAGCAGTTTGGTAGGGTACTACGAGCAGTACTTC. Full variable domain (missing parts from reference TRBV28 and TRBJ2-7): DVKVTQSSRYLVKRTGEKVFLECVQDMDHENMFWYRQDPGLGLRLIYFSYDVKMKEKGDIPEGYSVSREKKERFSLILESASTNQTSMYLCASSLVGYYEQYFGPGTRLTVT.